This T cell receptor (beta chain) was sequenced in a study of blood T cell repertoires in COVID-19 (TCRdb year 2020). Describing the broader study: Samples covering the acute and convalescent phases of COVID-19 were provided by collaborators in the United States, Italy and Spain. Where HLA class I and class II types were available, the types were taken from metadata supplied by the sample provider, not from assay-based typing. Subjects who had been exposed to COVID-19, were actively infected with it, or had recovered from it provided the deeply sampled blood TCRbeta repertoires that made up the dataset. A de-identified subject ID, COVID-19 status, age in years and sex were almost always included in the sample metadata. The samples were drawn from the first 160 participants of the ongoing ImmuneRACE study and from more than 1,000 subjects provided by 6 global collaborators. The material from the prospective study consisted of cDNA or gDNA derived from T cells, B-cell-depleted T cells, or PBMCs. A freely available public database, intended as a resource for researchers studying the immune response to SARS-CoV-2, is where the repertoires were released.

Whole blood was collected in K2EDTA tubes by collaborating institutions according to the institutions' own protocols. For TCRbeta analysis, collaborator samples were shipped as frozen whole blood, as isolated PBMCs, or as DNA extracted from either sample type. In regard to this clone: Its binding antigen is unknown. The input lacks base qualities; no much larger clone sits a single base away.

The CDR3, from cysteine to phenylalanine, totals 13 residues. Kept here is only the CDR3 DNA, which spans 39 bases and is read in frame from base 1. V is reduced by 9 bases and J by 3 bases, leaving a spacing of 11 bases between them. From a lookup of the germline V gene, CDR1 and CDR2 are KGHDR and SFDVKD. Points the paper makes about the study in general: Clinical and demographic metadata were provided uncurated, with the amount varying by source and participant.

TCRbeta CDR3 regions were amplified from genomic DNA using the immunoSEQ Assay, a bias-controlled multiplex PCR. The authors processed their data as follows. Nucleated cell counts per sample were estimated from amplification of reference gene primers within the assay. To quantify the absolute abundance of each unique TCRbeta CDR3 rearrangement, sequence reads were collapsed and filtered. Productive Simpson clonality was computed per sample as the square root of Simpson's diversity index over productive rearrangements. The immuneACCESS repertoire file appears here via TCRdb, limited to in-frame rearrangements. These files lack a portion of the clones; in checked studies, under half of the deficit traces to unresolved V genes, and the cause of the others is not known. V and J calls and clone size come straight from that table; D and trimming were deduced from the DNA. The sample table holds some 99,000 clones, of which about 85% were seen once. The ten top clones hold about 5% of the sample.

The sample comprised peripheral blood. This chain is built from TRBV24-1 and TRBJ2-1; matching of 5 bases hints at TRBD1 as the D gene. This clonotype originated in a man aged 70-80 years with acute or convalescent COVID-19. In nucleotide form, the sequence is TGTGCCACCGGGGCTGACAGCTACAATGAGCAGTTCTTC. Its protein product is CATGADSYNEQFF.